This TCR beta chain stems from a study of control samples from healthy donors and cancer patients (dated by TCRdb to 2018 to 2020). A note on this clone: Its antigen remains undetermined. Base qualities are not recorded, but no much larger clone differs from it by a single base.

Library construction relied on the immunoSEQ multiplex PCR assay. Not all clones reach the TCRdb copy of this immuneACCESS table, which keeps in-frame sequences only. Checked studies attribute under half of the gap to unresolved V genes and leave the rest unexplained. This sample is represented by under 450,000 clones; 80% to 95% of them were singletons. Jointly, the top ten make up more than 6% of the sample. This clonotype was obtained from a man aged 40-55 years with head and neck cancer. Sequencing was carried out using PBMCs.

This receptor has the CDR3 CASRRTGTGGLAGQPQHF. The DNA sequence is as follows: TGTGCCAGCAGACGTACCGGGACAGGGGGCCTAGCGGGTCAGCCCCAGCATTTT. The chain couples TRBV27 to TRBJ1-5; a stretch of 12 junction bases matches TRBD1. Trimming takes 6 bases off V and 6 bases off J; junction bases not matched to a gene: 15. The CDR3 runs 18 amino acids, cysteine and phenylalanine included. The sequence is cut down to CDR3 DNA, 54 bases in frame from base 1. CDR1 MNHEY and CDR2 SMNVEV were looked up in the germline V gene (reference sequence).